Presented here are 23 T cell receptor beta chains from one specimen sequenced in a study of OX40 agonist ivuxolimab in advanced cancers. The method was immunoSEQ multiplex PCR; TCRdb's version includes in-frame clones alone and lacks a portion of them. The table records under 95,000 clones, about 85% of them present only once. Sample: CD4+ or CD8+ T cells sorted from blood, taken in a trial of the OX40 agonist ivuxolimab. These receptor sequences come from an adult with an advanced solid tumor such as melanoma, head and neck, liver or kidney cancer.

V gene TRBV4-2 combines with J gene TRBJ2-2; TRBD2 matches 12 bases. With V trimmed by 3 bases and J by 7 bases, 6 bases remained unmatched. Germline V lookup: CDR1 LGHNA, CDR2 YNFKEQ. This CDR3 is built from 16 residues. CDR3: CASSHLAGGQGGELFF. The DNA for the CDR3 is TGTGCCAGCAGCCACCTAGCGGGGGGGCAAGGCGGGGAGCTGTTTTTT.

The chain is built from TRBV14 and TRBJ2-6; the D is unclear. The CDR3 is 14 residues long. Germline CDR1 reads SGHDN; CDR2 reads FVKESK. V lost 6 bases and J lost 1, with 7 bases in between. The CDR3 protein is CASSMSSGANVLTF. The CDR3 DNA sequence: TGTGCCAGCAGTATGAGTTCTGGGGCCAACGTCCTGACTTTC.

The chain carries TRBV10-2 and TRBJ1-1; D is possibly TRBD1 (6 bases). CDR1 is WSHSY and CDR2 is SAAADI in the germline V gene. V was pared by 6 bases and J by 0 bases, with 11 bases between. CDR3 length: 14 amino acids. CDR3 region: CASRQGRMNTEAFF. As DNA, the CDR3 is TGCGCCAGCAGGCAGGGGAGAATGAACACTGAAGCTTTCTTT.

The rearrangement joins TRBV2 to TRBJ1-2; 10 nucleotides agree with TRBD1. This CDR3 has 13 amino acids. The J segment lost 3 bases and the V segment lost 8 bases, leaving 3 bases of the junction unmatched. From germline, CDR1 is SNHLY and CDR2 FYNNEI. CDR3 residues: CASRTGGDYGYTF. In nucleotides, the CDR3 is TGTGCCAGCCGGACAGGGGGGGACTATGGCTACACCTTC.

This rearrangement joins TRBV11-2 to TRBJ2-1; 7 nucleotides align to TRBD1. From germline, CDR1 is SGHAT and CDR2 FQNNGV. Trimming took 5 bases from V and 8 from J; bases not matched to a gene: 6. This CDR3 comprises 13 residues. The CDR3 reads CASSRQGGHEQFF. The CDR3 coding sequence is TGTGCCAGCAGCAGACAGGGTGGCCATGAGCAGTTCTTC.

As DNA, the CDR3 is TGTGCCAGCGCGGCCTCCGAAGGTCAGCCCCAGCATTTT. Amino acid sequence: CASAASEGQPQHF. The chain couples TRBV2 to TRBJ1-5; D is uncertain. V lost 8 bases, J lost 6 bases, and 14 bases lay in between. Germline V gene data show CDR1 as SNHLY and CDR2 as FYNNEI. This CDR3 contains 13 residues.

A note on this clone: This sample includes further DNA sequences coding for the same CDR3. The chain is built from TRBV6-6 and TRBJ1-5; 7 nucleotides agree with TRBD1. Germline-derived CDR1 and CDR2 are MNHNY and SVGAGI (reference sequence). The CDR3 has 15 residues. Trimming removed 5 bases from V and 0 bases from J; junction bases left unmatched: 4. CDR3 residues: CASSRTGDSNQPQHF. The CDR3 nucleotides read TGTGCCAGCAGTCGCACAGGGGATAGCAATCAGCCCCAGCATTTT.

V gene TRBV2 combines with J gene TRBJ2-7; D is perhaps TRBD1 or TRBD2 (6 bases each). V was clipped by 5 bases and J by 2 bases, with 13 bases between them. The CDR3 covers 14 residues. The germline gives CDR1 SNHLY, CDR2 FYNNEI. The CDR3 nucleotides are TGTGCCAGCAGTCTTTACAGGGAGGCCTACGAGCAGTACTTC. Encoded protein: CASSLYREAYEQYF.

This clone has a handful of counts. The CDR3, as DNA: TGTGCCAGCAGTGAACGACGAGGAGCGCAGTATTTT. This translates into CASSERRGAQYF. The V call is TRBV2, the J call TRBJ2-3; D is undetermined. The CDR3 contains 12 residues. The V gene's germline CDR1 is SNHLY and CDR2 FYNNEI. V was trimmed by 2 bases and J by 10 bases, leaving 10 bases between them.

The CDR3 loop reads CAWSAGTSSYEQYF. DNA for the CDR3: TGTGCCTGGAGTGCCGGGACTAGCTCCTACGAGCAGTACTTC. This chain uses TRBV30 with TRBJ2-7, with 8 bases identical to TRBD2. The CDR3 has 14 amino acids. Unmatched junction bases numbered 2, after V lost 1 base and J lost 0 bases. CDR1 GTSNPN and CDR2 SVGIG come from the germline V gene (reference sequence).

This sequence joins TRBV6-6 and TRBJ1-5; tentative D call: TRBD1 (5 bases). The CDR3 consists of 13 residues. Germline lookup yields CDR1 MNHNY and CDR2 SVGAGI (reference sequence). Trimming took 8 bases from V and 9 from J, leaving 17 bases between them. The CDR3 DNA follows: TGTGCCAGCTCCCCCGGGGGGTTAGGGCCCCAGCATTTT. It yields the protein CASSPGGLGPQHF.

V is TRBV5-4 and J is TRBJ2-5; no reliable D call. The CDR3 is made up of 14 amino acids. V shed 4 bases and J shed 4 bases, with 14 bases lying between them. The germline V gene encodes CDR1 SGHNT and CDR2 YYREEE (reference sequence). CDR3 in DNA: TGTGCCAGCAGCCTACCCTCCAGAGGAGAGACCCAGTACTTC. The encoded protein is CASSLPSRGETQYF.

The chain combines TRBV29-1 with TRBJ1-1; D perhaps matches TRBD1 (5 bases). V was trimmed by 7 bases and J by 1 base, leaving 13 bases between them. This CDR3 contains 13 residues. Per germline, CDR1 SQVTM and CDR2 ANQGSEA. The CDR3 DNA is TGCAGCGCCCGACAGTTCTGGAACACTGAAGCTTTCTTT. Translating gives CSARQFWNTEAFF.

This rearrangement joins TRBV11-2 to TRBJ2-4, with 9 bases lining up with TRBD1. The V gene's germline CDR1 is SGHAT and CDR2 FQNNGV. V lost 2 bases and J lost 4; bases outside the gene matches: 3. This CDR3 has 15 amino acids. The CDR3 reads CASSLSGTGKNIQYF. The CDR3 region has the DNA TGTGCCAGCAGCTTATCCGGGACAGGGAAAAACATTCAGTACTTC.

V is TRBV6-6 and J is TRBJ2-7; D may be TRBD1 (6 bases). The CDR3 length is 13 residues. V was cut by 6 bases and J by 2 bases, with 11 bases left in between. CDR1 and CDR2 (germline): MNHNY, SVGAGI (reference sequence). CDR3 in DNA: TGTGCCAGCAGCCGGGACATCACCTACGAGCAGTACTTC. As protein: CASSRDITYEQYF.

Here the CDR3 DNA reads TGTGCCAGCTCACCCCGGGCTACAAACACTGAAGCTTTCTTT. It translates to CASSPRATNTEAFF. This chain uses TRBV18 with TRBJ1-1; D ambiguous. The CDR3 length is 14 residues. Germline-derived CDR1 and CDR2 are KGHSH and LQKENI. V lost 3 bases to trimming and J lost 2 bases, with 10 bases between them.

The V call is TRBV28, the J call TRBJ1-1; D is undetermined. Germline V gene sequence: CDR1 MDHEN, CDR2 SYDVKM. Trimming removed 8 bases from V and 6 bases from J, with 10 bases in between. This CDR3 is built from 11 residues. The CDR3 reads CASGLNSEAFF. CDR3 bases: TGTGCCAGCGGCCTCAACTCTGAAGCTTTCTTT.

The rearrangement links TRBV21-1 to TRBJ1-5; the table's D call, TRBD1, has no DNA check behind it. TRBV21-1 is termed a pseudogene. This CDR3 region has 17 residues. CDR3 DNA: TGTGCCAGCAGCAAAGCTGACAGGCGGAATAGCAATCAGCCCCAGCATTTT. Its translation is CASSKADRRNSNQPQHF.

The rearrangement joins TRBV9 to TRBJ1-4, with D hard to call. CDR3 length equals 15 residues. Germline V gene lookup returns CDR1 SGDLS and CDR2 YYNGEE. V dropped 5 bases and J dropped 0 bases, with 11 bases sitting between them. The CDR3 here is CASSNQAATNEKLFF. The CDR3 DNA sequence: TGTGCCAGCAGTAATCAAGCCGCAACTAATGAAAAACTGTTTTTT.

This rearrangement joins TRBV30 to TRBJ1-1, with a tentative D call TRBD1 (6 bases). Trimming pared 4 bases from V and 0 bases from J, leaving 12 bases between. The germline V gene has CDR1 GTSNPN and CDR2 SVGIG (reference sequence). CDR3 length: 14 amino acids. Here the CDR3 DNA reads TGTGCCTGGAACCAACAGGGAATGAACACTGAAGCTTTCTTT. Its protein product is CAWNQQGMNTEAFF.

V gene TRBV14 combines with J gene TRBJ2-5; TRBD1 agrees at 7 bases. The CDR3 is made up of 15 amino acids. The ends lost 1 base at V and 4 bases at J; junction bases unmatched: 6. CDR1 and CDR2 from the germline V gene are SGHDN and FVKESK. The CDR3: CASSQALTGRETQYF. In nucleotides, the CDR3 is TGTGCCAGCAGCCAAGCATTGACAGGGCGAGAGACCCAGTACTTC.

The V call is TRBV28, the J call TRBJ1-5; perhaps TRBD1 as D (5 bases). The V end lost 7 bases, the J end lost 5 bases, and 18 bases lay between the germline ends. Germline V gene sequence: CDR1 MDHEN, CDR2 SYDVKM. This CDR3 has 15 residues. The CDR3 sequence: CASNFGTPFDQPQHF. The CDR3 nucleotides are TGTGCCAGCAACTTCGGGACCCCTTTTGATCAGCCCCAGCATTTT. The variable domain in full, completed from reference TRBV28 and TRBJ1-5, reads DVKVTQSSRYLVKRTGEKVFLECVQDMDHENMFWYRQDPGLGLRLIYFSYDVKMKEKGDIPEGYSVSREKKERFSLILESASTNQTSMYLCASNFGTPFDQPQHFGDGTRLSIL.

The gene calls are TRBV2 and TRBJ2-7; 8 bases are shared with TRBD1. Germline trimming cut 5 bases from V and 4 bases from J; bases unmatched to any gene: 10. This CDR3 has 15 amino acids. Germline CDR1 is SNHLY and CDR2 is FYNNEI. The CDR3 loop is CASSFDRGSSYEQYF. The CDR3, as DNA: TGTGCCAGCAGTTTTGACAGGGGCTCGTCATACGAGCAGTACTTC.